These T cell receptor beta chains were read from a single sample in a study of PD-1 blockade in classical Hodgkin lymphoma. Assay: immunoSEQ multiplex PCR; the TCRdb copy retains only in-frame clones and omits some. The repertoire holds 60,000 to 75,000 clones, with roughly 90% as singletons. The input for sequencing was peripheral blood mononuclear cells (PBMCs), taken at baseline. Source of these receptors: a human donor with classical Hodgkin lymphoma. CDR3s include the opening cysteine and the closing phenylalanine or tryptophan. A D gene is named only where the DNA matches it firmly. Rows give clone size only sometimes, using once, few, many, or a class for an expanded clone.

abundance: NA; j_gene: TRBJ2-3; d_gene: TRBD2; v_gene: TRBV6-1; CDR3aa: CASRGLAEDTQYF; CDR3nt: TGTGCCAGCAGGGGACTAGCCGAGGATACGCAGTATTTT
abundance: NA; j_gene: TRBJ1-4; d_gene: NA; v_gene: TRBV7-9; CDR3aa: CASSSQVNEKLFF; CDR3nt: TGTGCCAGCAGCAGCCAGGTTAATGAAAAACTGTTTTTT
abundance: NA; j_gene: TRBJ1-1; d_gene: NA; v_gene: TRBV29-1; CDR3aa: CSVAKGGTEAFF; CDR3nt: TGCAGCGTAGCGAAGGGGGGGACTGAAGCTTTCTTT
abundance: NA; j_gene: TRBJ2-5; d_gene: TRBD2; v_gene: TRBV7-8; CDR3aa: CASSLAPPVIAGGPGETQYF; CDR3nt: TGTGCCAGCAGCTTAGCGCCGCCGGTAATAGCGGGAGGGCCAGGAGAGACCCAGTACTTC
abundance: NA; j_gene: TRBJ2-3; d_gene: NA; v_gene: TRBV27; CDR3aa: CASSPQGPRLLYTQYF; CDR3nt: TGTGCCAGCAGTCCGCAGGGGCCCCGCCTGTTATACACGCAGTATTTT
abundance: NA; j_gene: TRBJ2-1; d_gene: TRBD1; v_gene: TRBV28; CDR3aa: CASSPRQGSEQFF; CDR3nt: TGTGCCAGCAGTCCCCGACAGGGATCTGAGCAGTTCTTC
abundance: NA; j_gene: TRBJ2-2; d_gene: NA; v_gene: TRBV28; CDR3aa: CASSLLYTGELFF; CDR3nt: TGTGCCAGCTCCCTACTGTACACCGGGGAGCTGTTTTTT
abundance: NA; j_gene: TRBJ1-2; d_gene: NA; v_gene: TRBV4-1; CDR3aa: CASSHEDTGYYGYTF; CDR3nt: TGCGCCAGCAGCCATGAAGATACAGGCTACTATGGCTACACCTTC
abundance: NA; j_gene: TRBJ2-7; d_gene: NA; v_gene: TRBV6-6; CDR3aa: CASIDDGAYEQYF; CDR3nt: TGTGCCAGCATCGACGACGGGGCCTACGAGCAGTACTTC
abundance: NA; j_gene: TRBJ2-4; d_gene: NA; v_gene: TRBV4-1; CDR3aa: CASSQGARALRAKNIQYF; CDR3nt: TGCGCCAGCAGCCAAGGAGCCCGAGCTTTACGGGCCAAAAACATTCAGTACTTC
abundance: NA; j_gene: TRBJ2-5; d_gene: TRBD2; v_gene: TRBV4-2; CDR3aa: CASSQRGLAGPQETQYF; CDR3nt: TGTGCCAGCAGCCAACGGGGACTAGCGGGACCACAAGAGACCCAGTACTTC
abundance: NA; j_gene: TRBJ2-1; d_gene: TRBD2; v_gene: TRBV2; CDR3aa: CASSEVAGGSGEQFF; CDR3nt: TGTGCCAGCAGTGAAGTAGCGGGGGGGTCTGGGGAGCAGTTCTTC
abundance: NA; j_gene: TRBJ2-1; d_gene: NA; v_gene: TRBV27; CDR3aa: CASSLGTPFYNEQFF; CDR3nt: TGTGCCAGCAGTTTAGGGACCCCCTTTTACAATGAGCAGTTCTTC
abundance: NA; j_gene: TRBJ2-1; d_gene: NA; v_gene: TRBV12-2; CDR3aa: CASRLVLASGRRHEQFF; CDR3nt: TGTGCAAGTCGCTTAGTCTTGGCTAGCGGGAGGCGCCATGAGCAGTTCTTC
abundance: NA; j_gene: TRBJ1-4; d_gene: TRBD1; v_gene: TRBV6-1; CDR3aa: CASNLQGATNEKLFF; CDR3nt: TGTGCCAGCAACTTACAGGGGGCTACTAATGAAAAACTGTTTTTT
abundance: NA; j_gene: TRBJ2-5; d_gene: TRBD2; v_gene: TRBV13; CDR3aa: CASSPLAGGETQYF; CDR3nt: TGTGCCAGCAGCCCCTTAGCGGGAGGCGAGACCCAGTACTTC
abundance: NA; j_gene: TRBJ2-4; d_gene: NA; v_gene: TRBV5-6; CDR3aa: CASSSRTDRYYIQYF; CDR3nt: TGTGCCAGCAGCTCTCGGACAGATCGGTATTACATTCAGTACTTC
abundance: NA; j_gene: TRBJ1-2; d_gene: NA; v_gene: TRBV20-1; CDR3aa: CSAQQTDRYTF; CDR3nt: TGCAGTGCCCAACAGACAGACAGATACACCTTC
abundance: NA; j_gene: TRBJ2-1; d_gene: TRBD2; v_gene: TRBV7-8; CDR3aa: CASSLGTLAGGPNEQFF; CDR3nt: TGTGCCAGCAGCTTAGGTACTCTAGCGGGAGGGCCCAATGAGCAGTTCTTC
abundance: NA; j_gene: TRBJ2-2; d_gene: NA; v_gene: TRBV4-2; CDR3aa: CASSRVTLWGAPNTGELFF; CDR3nt: TGTGCCAGCAGCCGAGTCACCCTCTGGGGGGCGCCGAACACCGGGGAGCTGTTTTTT
abundance: once; j_gene: TRBJ1-4; d_gene: NA; v_gene: TRBV7-4; CDR3aa: CASGAKEKLFF; CDR3nt: TGTGCCAGCGGGGCAAAGGAAAAACTGTTTTTT
abundance: NA; j_gene: TRBJ1-5; d_gene: TRBD1; v_gene: TRBV4-1; CDR3aa: CASSQPGQGKQPQHF; CDR3nt: TGCGCCAGCAGCCAGCCGGGACAGGGGAAACAGCCCCAGCATTTT
abundance: NA; j_gene: TRBJ2-5; d_gene: NA; v_gene: TRBV6-1; CDR3aa: CASSERMEETQYF; CDR3nt: TGTGCCAGCAGTGAAAGGATGGAAGAGACCCAGTACTTC
abundance: few; j_gene: TRBJ2-2; d_gene: TRBD1; v_gene: TRBV9; CDR3aa: CASSPGTGVTGELFF; CDR3nt: TGTGCCAGCAGCCCTGGGACAGGCGTCACCGGGGAGCTGTTTTTT
abundance: NA; j_gene: TRBJ2-1; d_gene: NA; v_gene: TRBV7-3; CDR3aa: CASSLNGPYNEQFF; CDR3nt: TGTGCCAGCAGCTTAAATGGTCCCTACAATGAGCAGTTCTTC
abundance: NA; j_gene: TRBJ2-3; d_gene: TRBD2; v_gene: TRBV7-9; CDR3aa: CASSFVAGTYTDTQYF; CDR3nt: TGTGCCAGCAGCTTCGTAGCGGGCACCTACACAGATACGCAGTATTTT
abundance: NA; j_gene: TRBJ1-4; d_gene: NA; v_gene: TRBV5-5; CDR3aa: CASSLAAAQSSEKLFF; CDR3nt: TGTGCCAGCAGCTTGGCGGCAGCCCAGTCGTCTGAAAAACTGTTTTTT
abundance: NA; j_gene: TRBJ2-7; d_gene: TRBD2; v_gene: TRBV5-4; CDR3aa: CASSLGGTSSYEQYF; CDR3nt: TGTGCCAGCAGCTTGGGCGGGACTAGTTCCTACGAGCAGTACTTC
abundance: NA; j_gene: TRBJ1-1; d_gene: NA; v_gene: TRBV11-2; CDR3aa: CASSQSPQAIRAEAFF; CDR3nt: TGTGCCAGCAGCCAAAGTCCGCAAGCCATACGGGCTGAAGCTTTCTTT
abundance: NA; j_gene: TRBJ1-5; d_gene: NA; v_gene: TRBV6-1; CDR3aa: CASRGGNQPQHF; CDR3nt: TGTGCCAGCAGGGGGGGCAATCAGCCCCAGCATTTT
abundance: NA; j_gene: TRBJ2-2; d_gene: NA; v_gene: TRBV15; CDR3aa: CATSRDLEGAGELFF; CDR3nt: TGTGCCACCAGCAGAGATTTGGAGGGTGCCGGGGAGCTGTTTTTT
abundance: NA; j_gene: TRBJ2-7; d_gene: TRBD1; v_gene: TRBV5-8; CDR3aa: CASSLARRTGKTISYEQYF; CDR3nt: TGTGCCAGCAGCTTGGCCAGGAGGACAGGGAAAACAATTTCCTACGAGCAGTACTTC
abundance: NA; j_gene: TRBJ2-1; d_gene: NA; v_gene: TRBV7-6; CDR3aa: CASSLQGNEQFF; CDR3nt: TGTGCCAGCAGCTTACAAGGCAATGAGCAGTTCTTC
abundance: NA; j_gene: TRBJ2-5; d_gene: TRBD1; v_gene: TRBV7-8; CDR3aa: CASSTGTDQRTQYF; CDR3nt: TGTGCCAGCAGCACCGGGACAGACCAGAGAACCCAGTACTTC
abundance: NA; j_gene: TRBJ2-7; d_gene: NA; v_gene: TRBV30; CDR3aa: CAGGPALAYEQYF; CDR3nt: TGTGCCGGGGGGCCCGCCTTAGCCTACGAGCAGTACTTC
abundance: NA; j_gene: TRBJ1-1; d_gene: NA; v_gene: TRBV5-6; CDR3aa: CATFSGLTGNTEAFF; CDR3nt: TGTGCCACTTTTAGCGGCTTGACAGGTAACACTGAAGCTTTCTTT